This TCR beta chain appears in the sequencing data of a study of blood T cell repertoires in COVID-19 (TCRdb year 2020). Context from the whole study: Collaborator samples came from the United States, Italy and Spain and covered acute and convalescent phases of COVID-19. The samples were drawn from the first 160 participants of the ongoing ImmuneRACE study and from 1,200 or so subjects provided by 6 global collaborators. HLA class I and class II types, where available, came from metadata supplied by the sample provider rather than from assay-based typing. The repertoires were released in a freely available public database meant as a resource for research on the immune response to SARS-CoV-2. Deeply sampled blood TCRbeta repertoires from subjects exposed to, actively infected with, or recovered from COVID-19 were included in the dataset. The material from the prospective study consisted of cDNA or gDNA derived from T cells, B-cell-depleted T cells, or PBMCs. Nearly every sample came with metadata listing a de-identified subject ID, COVID-19 status, age in years and sex. Broad study findings and their caveats: How much clinical and demographic metadata was included differed by source and by participant, and the metadata was provided uncurated.

TCRbeta CDR3 regions were amplified from genomic DNA by means of the immunoSEQ Assay, a bias-controlled multiplex PCR. On the study's bioinformatics: The number of nucleated cells in each sample was estimated by amplification of reference gene primers within the assay. To quantify the absolute abundance of each unique TCRbeta CDR3 rearrangement, sequence reads were collapsed and filtered. For each sample, productive Simpson clonality was calculated as the square root of Simpson's diversity index across productive rearrangements. TCRdb stores this immuneACCESS table with in-frame sequences only. Part of the clones is absent; in the studies checked, under half of the shortfall reflects unresolved V genes, and no reason is known for the rest. The V and J calls and the clone size are those of that table, but D and trimming were determined from the DNA. The sample yields 170,000 or so clones; approximately 87% were counted once. The top ten constitute just under 0.9% of the sample.

Samples from volunteer blood donors who had recovered from COVID-19 were contributed by a second Seattle source. Whole blood was collected in K2EDTA tubes by collaborating institutions according to the institutions' own protocols. For TCRbeta analysis, collaborators shipped samples in one of three forms: frozen whole blood, isolated PBMCs, or DNA extracted from either of those sample types. This clone was observed a single time. Its binding antigen is unknown. No much larger clone exists at a distance of one base, and base qualities are not known. Reading the germline V gene gives CDR1 SQVTM and CDR2 ANQGSEA. Relative to germline, V is 6 bases shorter and J is 8 bases shorter, with 13 bases between their ends. The CDR3, from cysteine to phenylalanine, totals 11 residues. CDR3 DNA is the only sequence kept; it has 33 bases, read in frame from the first base.

This receptor was obtained from a woman between 18 and 30 years old who had recovered from COVID-19. This sequence uses TRBV29-1 and TRBJ1-1; TRBD1 is a weak D gene call, 6 bases matching. Sequenced sample: peripheral blood. In nucleotide form, the sequence is TGCAGCGTCGATACCGGGACAGAAGCTTTCTTT. It translates to CSVDTGTEAFF.